One sample yielded the 9 T cell receptor beta chains listed below, sequenced in a study of blood T cell repertoires in COVID-19. Generated by immunoSEQ multiplex PCR, the TCRdb table keeps only in-frame clones and is missing some. This sample carries approximately 400,000 clones, more than 70% of them seen once, and the ten largest clones take over 9.5%. Sequencing was performed on peripheral blood. All receptors derive from a woman aged 50 to 60 with COVID-19, enrolled during active disease.

This chain uses TRBV12-3 or TRBV12-4 with TRBJ2-5; D not resolved. V gave up 7 bases and J gave up 4 bases, with 13 bases separating them. The CDR3 contains 13 residues. CDR3 sequence (DNA): TGTGCCAGCACGGTCAGGCTGTTAGAGACCCAGTACTTC. Translation: CASTVRLLETQYF.

The CDR3 nucleotides read TGTGCCAGCAGTTTCCAGGGGGCTGGTCAGCCCCAGCATTTT. Translation: CASSFQGAGQPQHF. The chain links TRBV28 to TRBJ1-5; TRBD1 matches 8 bases. V gave up 3 bases and J gave up 6 bases; unmatched junction bases: 4. This CDR3 is built from 14 residues. CDR1 and CDR2 (germline): MDHEN, SYDVKM. Filled out from reference TRBV28 and TRBJ1-5, the complete variable domain reads DVKVTQSSRYLVKRTGEKVFLECVQDMDHENMFWYRQDPGLGLRLIYFSYDVKMKEKGDIPEGYSVSREKKERFSLILESASTNQTSMYLCASSFQGAGQPQHFGDGTRLSIL.

The rearrangement joins TRBV12-5 to TRBJ2-7, with 8 nucleotides matching TRBD2. Germline loops: CDR1 LGHNT, CDR2 FRNRAP. V shed 5 bases, J shed 6 bases, and the junction held 9 bases outside the gene matches. This CDR3 contains 14 residues. DNA for the CDR3: TGTGCTAGTGGTGCCGGGAGGGGGGGACTCGAGCAGTACTTC. This codes for CASGAGRGGLEQYF.

The chain uses TRBV3-1 (or the pseudogene TRBV3-2) and TRBJ1-6; a weak D match, TRBD1 (5 bases). The CDR3 consists of 15 residues. V was pared by 1 base and J by 5 bases, with 9 bases between. Germline V gene sequence: CDR1 LGHDT, CDR2 YNNKEL (reference sequence). In DNA form, the CDR3 reads TGTGCCAGCAGCCAAGGGATAGGGGATAATTCACCCCTCCACTTT. This codes for CASSQGIGDNSPLHF.

The rearrangement joins TRBV18 to TRBJ2-7, with 8 bases lining up with TRBD2. The V gene's germline CDR1 is KGHSH and CDR2 LQKENI. This CDR3 is built from 19 residues. Trimming took 4 bases from V and 4 from J; bases not matched to a gene: 21. The CDR3 DNA is TGTGCCAGCTCACTAGGACTAGCAGCCTATAACCACAACCCTTACGAGCAGTACTTC. As protein: CASSLGLAAYNHNPYEQYF.

V and J are TRBV2 and TRBJ1-2, with a weak D call TRBD1 (5 bases). The CDR3 runs 14 residues. CDR1 and CDR2 (germline): SNHLY, FYNNEI. V dropped 6 bases and J dropped 2 bases, with 13 bases sitting between them. The CDR3 DNA is TGTGCCAGCAGCGCCAGGGTAACCAACTATGGCTACACCTTC. This sequence encodes CASSARVTNYGYTF.

This rearrangement joins TRBV27 to TRBJ2-3; D is possibly TRBD2 (7 bases). Trimming left V 2 bases short and J 4 bases short, with 13 bases between. Germline CDR1 and CDR2: MNHEY and SMNVEV (reference sequence). The length of the CDR3 is 15 residues. The CDR3 loop reads CASSLRGAASDTQYF. CDR3 nucleotides: TGTGCCAGCAGTTTACGGGGGGCCGCGTCAGATACGCAGTATTTT.

The V gene is TRBV20-1, the J gene TRBJ2-7; D call uncertain. The CDR3 length is 15 residues. V was pared by 3 bases and J by 4 bases, with 19 bases between. Germline V gene sequence: CDR1 DFQATT, CDR2 SNEGSKA (reference sequence). The CDR3 DNA follows: TGCAGTGCTAGTTCCCAGGTCTTCTCTACATACGAGCAGTACTTC. Its translation is CSASSQVFSTYEQYF.

The gene calls are TRBV9 and TRBJ2-5; tentatively, D is TRBD2 (6 bases). Germline CDR1 SGDLS, CDR2 YYNGEE. Trimming took 0 bases from V and 1 from J, leaving 10 bases between them. The CDR3 is 15 amino acids. The CDR3 spells CASSVAPTSQETQYF. CDR3 nucleotide sequence: TGTGCCAGCAGCGTAGCCCCGACTAGCCAAGAGACCCAGTACTTC.